This T cell receptor (beta chain) came from a study of T-cell memory formation after mild COVID-19. Study-wide context: Largely, the TCR clusters proved donor specific.

In regard to this clonotype: The antigen is not known.

The 5'RACE method, run with constant-segment primers, produced TCR alpha and TCR beta cDNA libraries (carrying sample barcodes and UMIs). In TCRdb, the 5' RACE reads were re-called with MiXCR into one record per CDR3 protein. The sample lists about 390,000 distinct CDR3 sequences, roughly 15% occurring once. Broader study findings: Confirmation was lacking for SARS-CoV-2 specificity of second-wave clones that peaked on day 37. Largely, contracting CD4+ clones fell within CM and EM, and contracting CD8+ clones within EMRA.

The germline gives CDR1 SGHAT, CDR2 FQNNGV. Trimming removed 5 bases from V and 5 bases from J, with 13 bases in between. This CDR3 has 13 residues. The sequence was obtained from a man between 18 and 29 years old who had mild COVID-19 (a few samples of this study predate the infection). Cell type and time point are not known. Sequencing input: PBMCs or a T cell subset sorted from them (not recorded which). The chain links TRBV11-2 to TRBJ2-7, with D possibly matching TRBD2 (5 bases). The CDR3 loop reads CASSPRIGDEQYV. CDR3 nucleotides: TGTGCCAGCAGCCCTCGGATCGGGGACGAGCAGTACGTC.